The next 8 T cell receptor beta chains were all read from a single sample in a study of human T cells and chemical hapten exposure. The study extracted total RNA from unfractionated whole blood. TCRdb independently ran MiXCR on the 5' RACE reads; one entry per CDR3 protein. Found here are roughly 120,000 distinct CDR3 sequences, approximately 19% of them singletons; the top ten hold 2.8%. All receptors come from a human donor in good health.

For the CDR3, the DNA is TGCGCCAGCAGCACCCTTCGACAGGGCAAGAACACCGGGGAGCTGTTTTTT. This gives the protein CASSTLRQGKNTGELFF. V gene TRBV5-1 combines with J gene TRBJ2-2, with 7 bases fitting TRBD1. CDR1 and CDR2 (germline): SGHRS, YFSETQ. V was pared by 4 bases and J by 1 base, with 10 bases of the junction left unmatched. The CDR3 is made up of 17 amino acids. Complete variable domain (other parts from reference TRBV5-1 and TRBJ2-2): KAGVTQTPRYLIKTRGQQVTLSCSPISGHRSVSWYQQTPGQGLQFLFEYFSETQRNKGNFPGRFSGRQFSNSRSEMNVSTLELGDSALYLCASSTLRQGKNTGELFFGEGSRLTVL.

The rearrangement uses TRBV29-1 and TRBJ1-6; D remains ambiguous. Germline V CDR1 and CDR2: SQVTM, ANQGSEA. The V gene lost 4 bases and the J gene lost 0 bases, with 7 bases spanning the gap. The CDR3 has 14 amino acids. CDR3 sequence (DNA): TGCAGCGTTGTGATGAGCTCCTATAATTCACCCCTCCACTTT. Translating gives CSVVMSSYNSPLHF.

V usage is TRBV7-3 and J usage is TRBJ1-6; D is undetermined. V shed 5 bases and J shed 6 bases, with 20 bases lying between them. CDR1 is SGHTA, CDR2 FQGTGA, per germline. This CDR3 region has 17 residues. The CDR3 DNA reads TGTGCCAGCAGCACCTCGATTGAGGACCGGTTTAATTCACCCCTCCACTTT. This gives the protein CASSTSIEDRFNSPLHF.

There are many counts of this clonotype. The rearrangement uses TRBV20-1 and TRBJ2-1, with 12 bases lining up with TRBD2. J gave up 13 bases and V 6 bases, and 13 bases lay outside the gene matches. There are 14 residues in the CDR3. Germline CDR1 and CDR2: DFQATT and SNEGSKA (reference sequence). The CDR3 sequence: CSAPRLAGEVNQFF. The CDR3 nucleotides are TGCAGTGCACCCCGACTAGCGGGAGAGGTGAACCAGTTCTTC.

The gene calls are TRBV12-3 or TRBV12-4 and TRBJ2-1; D might be TRBD2 (6 bases). This CDR3 has 16 amino acids. V was trimmed by 5 bases and J by 2 bases, leaving 16 bases between them. The CDR3 is CASSLGGRSAYNEQFF. CDR3 sequence (DNA): TGTGCCAGCAGTCTGGGGGGAAGGAGCGCCTACAATGAGCAGTTCTTC.

J is TRBJ2-2 and V is TRBV12-3 or TRBV12-4, with D perhaps matching TRBD1 or TRBD2 (5 bases each). The CDR3 has 15 residues. Trimming took 6 bases from V and 5 from J, leaving 16 bases between them. The CDR3: CASSSGTIPTGELFF. The CDR3 DNA reads TGTGCCAGCAGCTCAGGGACCATCCCGACCGGGGAGCTGTTTTTT.

This clonotype showed up many times. The V and J genes are TRBV29-1 and TRBJ1-1; D unresolved. CDR3 length: 13 amino acids. Germline V gene lookup returns CDR1 SQVTM and CDR2 ANQGSEA. Trimming took off 7 bases at V and 0 bases at J, with 12 bases between the two ends. For the CDR3, the DNA is TGCAGCGCAAATGGGATCCTGAACACTGAAGCTTTCTTT. This gives the protein CSANGILNTEAFF.

This clonotype came up many times. The V call is TRBV6-5, the J call TRBJ2-6; TRBD1 or TRBD2 may be the D gene (6 bases each). Per germline, CDR1 MNHEY and CDR2 SVGAGI. The CDR3 is 18 residues long. V lost 6 bases to trimming and J lost 0 bases, with 18 bases between them. CDR3 nucleotides: TGTGCCAGCAGCGGGACACCCGGGGGCGTCTCTGGGGCCAACGTCCTGACTTTC. This sequence encodes CASSGTPGGVSGANVLTF.